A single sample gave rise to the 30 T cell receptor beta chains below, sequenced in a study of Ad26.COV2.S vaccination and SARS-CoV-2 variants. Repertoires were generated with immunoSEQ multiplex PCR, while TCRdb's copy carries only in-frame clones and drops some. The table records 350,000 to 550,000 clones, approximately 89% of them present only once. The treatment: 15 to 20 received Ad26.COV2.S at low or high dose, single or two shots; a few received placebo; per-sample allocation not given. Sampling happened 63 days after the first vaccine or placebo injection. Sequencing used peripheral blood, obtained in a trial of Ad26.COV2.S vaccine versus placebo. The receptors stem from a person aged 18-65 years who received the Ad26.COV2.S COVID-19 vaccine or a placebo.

The CDR3 spells CASSFDFGAGYGYTF. CDR3 in DNA: TGTGCCAGCAGCTTCGACTTCGGGGCAGGGTATGGCTACACCTTC. The chain links TRBV7-2 to TRBJ1-2, with a weak D call TRBD1 (5 bases). CDR1 is SGHTA, CDR2 FQGNSA, per germline. CDR3 length: 15 residues. Trimming took 3 bases from V and 5 from J, leaving 16 bases between them.

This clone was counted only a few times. The CDR3 spells CASSWDHLANTIYF. The CDR3 DNA sequence: TGTGCCAGCAGTTGGGACCATCTAGCAAACACCATATATTTT. The chain carries TRBV6-5 and TRBJ1-3, with D perhaps matching TRBD1 (5 bases). Trimming shortened V by 4 bases and J by 6 bases, and 13 bases separated the two germline ends. Germline values: CDR1 MNHEY, CDR2 SVGAGI. The CDR3 covers 14 residues.

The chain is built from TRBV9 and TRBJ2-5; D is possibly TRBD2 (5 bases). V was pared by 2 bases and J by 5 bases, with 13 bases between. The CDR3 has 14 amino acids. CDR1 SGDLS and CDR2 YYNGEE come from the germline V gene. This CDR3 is CASSVSGFGETQYF. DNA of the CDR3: TGTGCCAGCAGCGTGTCGGGGTTCGGGGAGACCCAGTACTTC.

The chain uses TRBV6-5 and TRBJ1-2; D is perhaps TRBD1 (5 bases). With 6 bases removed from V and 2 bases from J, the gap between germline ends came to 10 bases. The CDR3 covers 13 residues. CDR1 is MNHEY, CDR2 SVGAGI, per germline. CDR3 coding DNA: TGTGCCAGCAGAGACAGTACGAACTATGGCTACACCTTC. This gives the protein CASRDSTNYGYTF.

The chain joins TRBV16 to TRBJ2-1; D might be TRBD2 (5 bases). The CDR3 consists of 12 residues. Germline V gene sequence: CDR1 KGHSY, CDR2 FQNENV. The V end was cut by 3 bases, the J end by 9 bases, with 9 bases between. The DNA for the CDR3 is TGTGCCAGCAGCCAGCCGGAGGTTGAGCAGTTCTTC. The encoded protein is CASSQPEVEQFF.

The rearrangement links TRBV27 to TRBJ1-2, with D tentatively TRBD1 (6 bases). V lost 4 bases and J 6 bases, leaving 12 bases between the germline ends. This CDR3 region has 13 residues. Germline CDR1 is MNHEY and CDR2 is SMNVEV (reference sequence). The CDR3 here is CASSSQGFDGYTF. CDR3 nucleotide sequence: TGTGCCAGCAGTTCGCAGGGGTTTGATGGCTACACCTTC.

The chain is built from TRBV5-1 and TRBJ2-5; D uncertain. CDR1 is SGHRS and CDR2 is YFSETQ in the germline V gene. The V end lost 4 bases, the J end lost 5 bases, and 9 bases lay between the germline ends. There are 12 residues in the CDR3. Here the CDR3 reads CASSKDGETQYF. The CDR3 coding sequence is TGCGCCAGCAGCAAGGACGGTGAGACCCAGTACTTC.

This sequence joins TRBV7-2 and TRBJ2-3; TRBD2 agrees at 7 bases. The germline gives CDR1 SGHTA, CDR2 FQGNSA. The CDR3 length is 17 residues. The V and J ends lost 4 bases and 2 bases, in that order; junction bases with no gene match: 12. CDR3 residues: CASSSEVREAPTDTQYF. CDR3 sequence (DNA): TGTGCCAGCAGCTCAGAGGTACGGGAGGCCCCCACAGATACGCAGTATTTT. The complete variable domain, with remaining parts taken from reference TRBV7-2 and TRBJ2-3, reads GAGVSQSPSNKVTEKGKDVELRCDPISGHTALYWYRQSLGQGLEFLIYFQGNSAPDKSGLPSDRFSAERTGGSVSTLTIQRTQQEDSAVYLCASSSEVREAPTDTQYFGPGTRLTVL.

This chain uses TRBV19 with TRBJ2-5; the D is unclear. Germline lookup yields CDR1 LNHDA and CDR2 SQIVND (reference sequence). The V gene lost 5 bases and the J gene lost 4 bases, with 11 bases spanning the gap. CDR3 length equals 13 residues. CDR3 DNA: TGTGCCAGTAGTGCCTGGGCCCTAGAGACCCAGTACTTC. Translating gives CASSAWALETQYF. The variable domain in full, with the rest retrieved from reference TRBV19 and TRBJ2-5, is DGGITQSPKYLFRKEGQNVTLSCEQNLNHDAMYWYRQDPGQGLRLIYYSQIVNDFQKGDIAEGYSVSREKKESFPLTVTSAQKNPTAFYLCASSAWALETQYFGPGTRLLVL.

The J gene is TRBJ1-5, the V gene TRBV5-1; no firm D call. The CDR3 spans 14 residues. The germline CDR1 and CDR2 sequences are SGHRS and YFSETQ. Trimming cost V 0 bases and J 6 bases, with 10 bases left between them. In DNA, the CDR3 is TGCGCCAGCAGCTTGGGTGGTGGGAGTCAGCCCCAGCATTTT. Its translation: CASSLGGGSQPQHF.

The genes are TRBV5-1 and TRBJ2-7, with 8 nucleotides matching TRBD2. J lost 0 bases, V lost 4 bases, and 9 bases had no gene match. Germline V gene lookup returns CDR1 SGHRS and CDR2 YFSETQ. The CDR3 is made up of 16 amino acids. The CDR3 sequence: CASSTPRGGLSYEQYF. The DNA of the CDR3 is TGCGCCAGCAGCACCCCTCGGGGGGGCCTCTCCTACGAGCAGTACTTC.

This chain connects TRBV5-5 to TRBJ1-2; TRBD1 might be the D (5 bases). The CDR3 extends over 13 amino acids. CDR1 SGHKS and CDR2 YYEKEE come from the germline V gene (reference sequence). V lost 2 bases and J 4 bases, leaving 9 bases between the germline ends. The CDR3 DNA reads TGTGCCAGCAGCTTTGCCGGGGGCTATGGCTACACCTTC. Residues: CASSFAGGYGYTF. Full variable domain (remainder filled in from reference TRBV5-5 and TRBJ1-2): DAGVTQSPTHLIKTRGQQVTLRCSPISGHKSVSWYQQVLGQGPQFIFQYYEKEERGRGNFPDRFSARQFPNYSSELNVNALLLGDSALYLCASSFAGGYGYTFGSGTRLTVV.

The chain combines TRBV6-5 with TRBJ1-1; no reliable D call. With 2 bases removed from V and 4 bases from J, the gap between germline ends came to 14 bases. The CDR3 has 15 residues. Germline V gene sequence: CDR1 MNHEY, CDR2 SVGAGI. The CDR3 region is CASSYRFGIATEAFF. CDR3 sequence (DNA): TGTGCCAGCAGTTACCGTTTTGGTATTGCCACTGAAGCTTTCTTT.

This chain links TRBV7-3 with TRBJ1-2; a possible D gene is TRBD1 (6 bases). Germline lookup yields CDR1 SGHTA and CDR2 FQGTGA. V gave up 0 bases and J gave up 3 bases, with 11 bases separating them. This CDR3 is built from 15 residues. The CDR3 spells CASSLTAGADYGYTF. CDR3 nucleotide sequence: TGTGCCAGCAGCTTAACTGCGGGGGCTGACTATGGCTACACCTTC.

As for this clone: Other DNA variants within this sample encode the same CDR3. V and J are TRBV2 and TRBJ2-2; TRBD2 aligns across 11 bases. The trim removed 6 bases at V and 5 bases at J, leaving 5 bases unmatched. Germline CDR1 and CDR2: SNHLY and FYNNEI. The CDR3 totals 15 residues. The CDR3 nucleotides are TGTGCCAGCAGCCCCCTAGCGGGGGGAACCGGGGAGCTGTTTTTT. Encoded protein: CASSPLAGGTGELFF.

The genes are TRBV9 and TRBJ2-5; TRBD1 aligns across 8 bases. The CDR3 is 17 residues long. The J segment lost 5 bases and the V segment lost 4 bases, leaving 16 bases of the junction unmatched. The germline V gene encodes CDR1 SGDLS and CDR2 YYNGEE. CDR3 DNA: TGTGCCAGCAGCCCCCCTGGAAGGCAGGGGGCTTGGGAGACCCAGTACTTC. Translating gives CASSPPGRQGAWETQYF.

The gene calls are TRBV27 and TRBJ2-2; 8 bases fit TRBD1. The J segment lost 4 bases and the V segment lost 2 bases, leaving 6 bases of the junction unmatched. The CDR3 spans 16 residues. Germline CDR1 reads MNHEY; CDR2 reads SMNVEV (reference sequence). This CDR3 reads CASSLIGQGVTGELFF. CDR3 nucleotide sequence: TGTGCCAGCAGTTTAATCGGACAGGGAGTCACCGGGGAGCTGTTTTTT.

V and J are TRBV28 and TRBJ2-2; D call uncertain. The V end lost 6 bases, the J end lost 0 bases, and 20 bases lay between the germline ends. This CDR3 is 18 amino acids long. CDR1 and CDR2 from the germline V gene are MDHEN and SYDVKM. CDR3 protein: CASRQLPGRSANTGELFF. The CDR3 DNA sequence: TGTGCCAGCAGGCAACTCCCCGGACGGAGCGCGAACACCGGGGAGCTGTTTTTT.

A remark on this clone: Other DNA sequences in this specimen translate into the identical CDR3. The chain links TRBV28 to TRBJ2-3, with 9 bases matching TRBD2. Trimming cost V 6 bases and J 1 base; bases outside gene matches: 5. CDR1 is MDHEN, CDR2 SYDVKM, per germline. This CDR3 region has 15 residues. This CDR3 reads CASSLIAGGTDTQYF. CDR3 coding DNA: TGTGCCAGCAGCTTAATAGCGGGGGGCACAGATACGCAGTATTTT.

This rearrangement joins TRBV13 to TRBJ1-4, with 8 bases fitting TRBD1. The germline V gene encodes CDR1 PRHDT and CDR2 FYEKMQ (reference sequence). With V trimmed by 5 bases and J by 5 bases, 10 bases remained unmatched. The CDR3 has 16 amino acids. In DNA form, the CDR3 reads TGTGCCAGCAGCCCTCGACAGGGGCGACTAAATGAAAAACTGTTTTTT. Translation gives CASSPRQGRLNEKLFF.

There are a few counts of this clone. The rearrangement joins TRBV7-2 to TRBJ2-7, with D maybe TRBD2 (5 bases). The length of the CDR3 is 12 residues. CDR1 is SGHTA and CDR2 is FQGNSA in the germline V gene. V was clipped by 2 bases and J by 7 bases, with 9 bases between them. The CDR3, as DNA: TGTGCCAGCAGCTTATATGAGGGAGAGCAGTACGTC. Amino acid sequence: CASSLYEGEQYV.

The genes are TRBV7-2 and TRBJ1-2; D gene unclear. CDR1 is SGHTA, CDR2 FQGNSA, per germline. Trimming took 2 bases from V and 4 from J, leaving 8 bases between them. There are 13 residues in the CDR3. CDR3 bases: TGTGCCAGCAGCTTACCGGCCGGCTATGGCTACACCTTC. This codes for CASSLPAGYGYTF.

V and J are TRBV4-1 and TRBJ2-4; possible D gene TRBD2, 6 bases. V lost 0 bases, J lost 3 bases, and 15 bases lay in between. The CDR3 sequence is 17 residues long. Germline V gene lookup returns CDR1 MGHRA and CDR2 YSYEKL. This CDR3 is CASSQEERGTLKNIQYF. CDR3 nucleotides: TGCGCCAGCAGCCAAGAGGAACGCGGGACTCTCAAAAACATTCAGTACTTC.

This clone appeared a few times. The CDR3 DNA follows: TGTGCCAGCAGCCCGGCCTGGGGGGAAGGGGACACTGAAGCTTTCTTT. Amino acid sequence: CASSPAWGEGDTEAFF. The V call is TRBV6-2 or TRBV6-3, the J call TRBJ1-1; D is perhaps TRBD1 (5 bases). From germline, CDR1 is MNHEY and CDR2 SVGEGT. This CDR3 spans 16 amino acids. The germline V and J ends were trimmed by 6 bases and 3 bases, with 20 bases remaining between them.

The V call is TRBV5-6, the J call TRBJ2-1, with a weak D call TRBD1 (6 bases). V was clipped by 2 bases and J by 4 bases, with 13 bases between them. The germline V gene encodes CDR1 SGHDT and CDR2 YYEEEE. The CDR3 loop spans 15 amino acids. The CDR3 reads CASSFEQGFYNEQFF. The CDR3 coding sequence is TGTGCCAGCAGCTTTGAACAGGGTTTTTACAATGAGCAGTTCTTC. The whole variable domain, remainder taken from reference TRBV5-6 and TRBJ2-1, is DAGVTQSPTHLIKTRGQQVTLRCSPKSGHDTVSWYQQALGQGPQFIFQYYEEEERQRGNFPDRFSGHQFPNYSSELNVNALLLGDSALYLCASSFEQGFYNEQFFGPGTRLTVL.

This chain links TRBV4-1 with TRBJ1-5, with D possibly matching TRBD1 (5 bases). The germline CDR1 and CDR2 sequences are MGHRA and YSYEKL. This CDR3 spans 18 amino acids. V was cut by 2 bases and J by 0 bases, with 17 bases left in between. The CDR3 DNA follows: TGCGCCAGCAGCCAAAAAAGTGACAGAGATTATAGCAATCAGCCCCAGCATTTT. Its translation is CASSQKSDRDYSNQPQHF.

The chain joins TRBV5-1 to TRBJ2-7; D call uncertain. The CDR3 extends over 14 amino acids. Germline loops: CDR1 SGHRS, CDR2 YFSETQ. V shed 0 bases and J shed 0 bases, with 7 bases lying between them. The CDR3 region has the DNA TGCGCCAGCAGCTTGGTAGGGAACTCCTACGAGCAGTACTTC. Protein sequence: CASSLVGNSYEQYF.

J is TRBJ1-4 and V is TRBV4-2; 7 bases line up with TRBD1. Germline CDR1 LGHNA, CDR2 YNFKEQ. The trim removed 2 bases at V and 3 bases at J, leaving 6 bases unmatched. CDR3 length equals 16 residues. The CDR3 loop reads CASSQRTQGANEKLFF. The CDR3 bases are TGTGCCAGCAGCCAAAGGACGCAGGGGGCTAATGAAAAACTGTTTTTT.

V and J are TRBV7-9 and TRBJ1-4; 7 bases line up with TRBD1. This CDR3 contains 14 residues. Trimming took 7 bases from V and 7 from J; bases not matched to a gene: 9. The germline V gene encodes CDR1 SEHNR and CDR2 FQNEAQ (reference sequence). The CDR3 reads CASTIGGGSEKLFF. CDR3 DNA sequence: TGTGCCAGCACCATCGGAGGGGGCAGTGAAAAACTGTTTTTT.

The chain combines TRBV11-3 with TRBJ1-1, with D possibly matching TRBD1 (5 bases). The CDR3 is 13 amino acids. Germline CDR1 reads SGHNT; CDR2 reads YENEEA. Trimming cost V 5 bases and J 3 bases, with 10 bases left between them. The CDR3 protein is CASSLMTDTEAFF. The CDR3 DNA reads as TGTGCCAGCAGCCTGATGACAGACACTGAAGCTTTCTTT.